A selection of T cell receptor beta chains follows, all from one sample in a study of blood T cell repertoires in COVID-19. Assay used: immunoSEQ multiplex PCR; TCRdb lists only in-frame clones, some missing. The sample comprises 250,000 to 300,000 clones, approximately 87% of which are singletons, and 4.6% rests with the top ten. Sequenced: peripheral blood. These receptors were taken from a man in his fifties or sixties who had recovered from COVID-19. Each CDR3 is given without its conserved first and last residue.

j_call cdr3_length v_call cdr3_aa
TRBJ2-7 12 TRBV7-9 ASSLGQGTYEQY
TRBJ2-5 12 TRBV2 ATRPAVRAETQY
TRBJ2-1 12 TRBV2 ASSDPGLAFYQF
TRBJ1-6 14 TRBV11-2 ASSLEGTGVNSPLH
TRBJ1-4 15 TRBV7-6 ASSLAPPRTTNEKLF
TRBJ2-4 14 TRBV27 ASSGTVQGAKNIQY
TRBJ1-5 13 TRBV6-1 ASSELGRGNQPQH
TRBJ1-1 12 TRBV18 ASSPDRVNTEAF
TRBJ1-2 11 TRBV7-9 ASSLPVADGYT
TRBJ2-1 11 TRBV10-3 AASGGTYNEQF
TRBJ2-5 12 TRBV27 ASSFRGVRETQY
TRBJ1-5 11 TRBV6-5 ASKDSMNQPQH
TRBJ2-1 12 TRBV3-1/TRBV3-2 ASSQDQIGQEQF
TRBJ2-5 14 TRBV15 ATSSPGTAPVGTQY
TRBJ2-1 13 TRBV5-1 ASSRTGSRDNEQF
TRBJ1-5 11 TRBV5-1 ASSQTVNQPQH
TRBJ2-2 11 TRBV6-5 ASRQVNTGELF
TRBJ1-3 13 TRBV5-1 ASQTGALSGNTIY
TRBJ2-1 11 TRBV29-1 SVELNPLGEQF
TRBJ1-1 13 TRBV11-2 ASSLEQVGNTEAF
TRBJ2-2 13 TRBV19 ASGPGTTPTGELF
TRBJ1-1 13 TRBV28 ASSLPGQLNTEAF
TRBJ1-1 14 TRBV11-3 ASSHNSGTAGSKAF
TRBJ1-4 14 TRBV5-1 ASSPGVGGGPEKLF
TRBJ1-2 14 TRBV2 ASTIPGTGGNYGYT
TRBJ2-3 15 TRBV19 ASSMPGTSGGADTQY
TRBJ2-1 12 TRBV10-3 AIREVSSYNEQF
TRBJ2-5 12 TRBV28 ASSGQGRGETQY
TRBJ1-1 13 TRBV20-1 SASAAGSHPTEAF
TRBJ2-1 11 TRBV2 ASSVGEYNEQF
TRBJ1-3 12 TRBV18 ASSPPTSGNTIY
TRBJ1-1 13 TRBV18 ASSPRSGGNTEAF
TRBJ2-2 11 TRBV9 ASSAHPGGELF
TRBJ2-1 13 TRBV2 ASHGAGRRENEQF
TRBJ2-7 13 TRBV5-1 ASSLVGGGAGEQY
TRBJ2-3 15 TRBV5-1 ASSLPLGVSSTDTQY
TRBJ2-7 12 TRBV6-5 ASRPGQGAYEQY
TRBJ2-3 14 TRBV6-6 ASSSRVAGFTDTQY
TRBJ2-1 13 TRBV5-1 ASSPDGLDYNEQF
TRBJ1-6 12 TRBV7-2 ASSYGTGNSPLH
TRBJ2-7 12 TRBV11-2 ASSLARGAYEQY
TRBJ2-3 12 TRBV5-1 ASRGLAGTDTQY
TRBJ2-7 13 TRBV13 ASSPSGTGAYEQY
TRBJ2-4 13 TRBV5-1 ASSLDTPAKNIQY
TRBJ2-7 11 TRBV6-5 ASILTSGKEQY
TRBJ2-5 13 TRBV9 ASSVGLTGVETQY
TRBJ2-3 13 TRBV14 ASSQEAGGADTQY
TRBJ2-7 11 TRBV6-6 ASRSPDTQWQY